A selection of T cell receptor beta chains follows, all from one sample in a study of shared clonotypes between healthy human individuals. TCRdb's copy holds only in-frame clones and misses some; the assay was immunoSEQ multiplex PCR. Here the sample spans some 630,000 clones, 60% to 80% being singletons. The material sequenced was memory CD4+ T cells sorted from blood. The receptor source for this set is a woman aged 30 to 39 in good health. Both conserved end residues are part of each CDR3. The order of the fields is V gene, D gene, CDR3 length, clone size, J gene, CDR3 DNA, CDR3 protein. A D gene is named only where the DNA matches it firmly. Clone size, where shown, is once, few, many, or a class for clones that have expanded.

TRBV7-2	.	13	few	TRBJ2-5	TGTGCCAGCAGCTACCGGACACAAGAGACCCAGTACTTC	CASSYRTQETQYF
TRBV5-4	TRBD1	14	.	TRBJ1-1	TGTGCCAGCAGCGTTGACAGGGGAGGAACTGAAGCTTTCTTT	CASSVDRGGTEAFF
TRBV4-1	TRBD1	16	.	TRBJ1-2	TGCGCCAGCAGCCTCCTGGAGACAGGGGAGCGTTGGGGCTACACCTTC	CASSLLETGERWGYTF
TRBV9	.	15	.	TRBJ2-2	TGTGCCAGCAGGGGTGGGCTGCCGAACACCGGGGAGCTGTTTTTT	CASRGGLPNTGELFF
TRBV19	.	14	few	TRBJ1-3	TGTGCCAGTAGTATAATGAACTCTGGAAACACCATATATTTT	CASSIMNSGNTIYF
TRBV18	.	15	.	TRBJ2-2	TGTGCCAGCTCACCCACTAGGGAGTGGTCCGGGGAGCTGTTTTTT	CASSPTREWSGELFF
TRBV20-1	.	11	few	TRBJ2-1	TGCAGTGTTAGCTCCTACAATGAGCAGTTCTTC	CSVSSYNEQFF
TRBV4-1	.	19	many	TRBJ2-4	TGCGCCAGCAGTCCAAGTTCCCAATACCGGGAAACCCTCAAAAACATTCAGTACTTC	CASSPSSQYRETLKNIQYF
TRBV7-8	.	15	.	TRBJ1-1	TGTGCCAGCAGCTTAGTGGCCGGGTCGAACACTGAAGCTTTCTTT	CASSLVAGSNTEAFF
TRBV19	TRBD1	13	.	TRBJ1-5	TGTGCCAGTAGTATAAGGGGGCATCAGCCCCAGCATTTT	CASSIRGHQPQHF
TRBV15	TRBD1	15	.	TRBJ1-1	TGTGCCACCAGCAGAGATCGGGTGGGACAGGACGTAACTTTCTTT	CATSRDRVGQDVTFF
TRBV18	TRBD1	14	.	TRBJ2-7	TGTGCCAGCTCACCTAAACAGGGGGCCTACGAGCAGTACTTC	CASSPKQGAYEQYF
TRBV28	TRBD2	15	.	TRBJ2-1	TGTGCCAGCAGTTTAGAGGGACTAGCGGACAATGAGCAGTTCTTC	CASSLEGLADNEQFF
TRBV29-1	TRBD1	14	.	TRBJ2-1	TGCAGCGTAAGGACAGGGGGCAAGGTCGATGAGCAGTTCTTC	CSVRTGGKVDEQFF
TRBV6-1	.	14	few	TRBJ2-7	TGTGCCAGCAGTGGGAGGGGGAGCTCCTACGAGCAGTACTTC	CASSGRGSSYEQYF
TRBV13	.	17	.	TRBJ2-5	TGTGCCAGCAGCTCCCCCGCCGGGACAGCGGGGCCGGAGACCCAGTACTTC	CASSSPAGTAGPETQYF
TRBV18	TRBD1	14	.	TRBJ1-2	TGTGCCAGCTCACCACCAGGACAGGGGTATGGCTACACCTTC	CASSPPGQGYGYTF
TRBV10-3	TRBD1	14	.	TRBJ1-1	TGTGCCATCAGTCAGGGGGCCAGGGCCACTGAAGCTTTCTTT	CAISQGARATEAFF
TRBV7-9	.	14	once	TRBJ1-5	TGTGCCAGCAGCTTACCCTATAGCAATCAGCCCCAGCATTTT	CASSLPYSNQPQHF
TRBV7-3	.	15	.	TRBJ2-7	TGTGCCAGCAGCTTAGTGTTTGACAGCTCCTACGAGCAGTACTTC	CASSLVFDSSYEQYF
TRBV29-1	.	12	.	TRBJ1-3	TGCAGCGTACAGGGTGATGGAAACACCATATATTTT	CSVQGDGNTIYF
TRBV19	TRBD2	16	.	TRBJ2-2	TGTGCCAGTAGTAAGGGACTAGAAAGGAGTGCCGGGGAGCTGTTTTTT	CASSKGLERSAGELFF
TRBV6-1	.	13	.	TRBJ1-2	TGTGCCAGCAGTGAATTGGCGGGTCGTGGCTACACCTTC	CASSELAGRGYTF
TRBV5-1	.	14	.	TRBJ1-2	TGCGCCAGCAGCTTGACTGGGAAAAACTATGGCTACACCTTC	CASSLTGKNYGYTF
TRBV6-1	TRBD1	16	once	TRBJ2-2	TGTGCCAGCAGTGCACAGACAGGGAGGAACACCGGGGAGCTGTTTTTT	CASSAQTGRNTGELFF
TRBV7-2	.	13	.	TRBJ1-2	TGTGCCAGCAGCTTACAGGGTATGGGTGGCTACACCTTC	CASSLQGMGGYTF
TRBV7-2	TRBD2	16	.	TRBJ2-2	TGTGCCAGCAGCTTAGGTCTAGCGGGAGGTACCGGGGAGCTGTTTTTT	CASSLGLAGGTGELFF
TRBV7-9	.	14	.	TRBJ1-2	TGTGCCAGCAGCTCTGATACAGGGATCTATGGCTACACCTTC	CASSSDTGIYGYTF
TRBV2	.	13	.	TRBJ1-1	TGTGCCAGCAGCGCCGGACAGTACACTGAAGCTTTCTTT	CASSAGQYTEAFF
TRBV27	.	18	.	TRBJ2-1	TGTGCCAGCCATAGGACGGCCCGGCCTGGAGGGGCAATAAATGAGCAGTTCTTC	CASHRTARPGGAINEQFF
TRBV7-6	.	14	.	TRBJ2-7	TGTGCCAGCAGCTTAGCAGGGTCTCTCTACGAGCAGTACTTC	CASSLAGSLYEQYF
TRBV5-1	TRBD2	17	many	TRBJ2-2	TGCGCCAGCAGCAGGACTAGCGGGAGGGCCTCGACCGGGGAGCTGTTTTTT	CASSRTSGRASTGELFF
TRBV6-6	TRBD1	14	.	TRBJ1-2	TGTGCCAGCAGTTCGTTCGCAGGGGGCTATGGCTACACTTTC	CASSSFAGGYGYTF